The clone carrying this TCR beta chain came up many times. Its target is not known. The patients chosen for sequencing had shown expansion of CD8+CD57+ cells (detected by flow cytometry). Blood samples were obtained from patients who had received no prior therapy. The data derive from a study of CD8+CD57+ T cells in acquired aplastic anemia. The CDR3 totals 14 residues. Trimming left V 2 bases short and J 6 bases short, with 14 bases between. Germline lookup yields CDR1 SGHRS and CDR2 YFSETQ. Genomic DNA constituted the template upon which TCR beta VDJ and CDR3 profiling was performed. TCRdb re-analysed the reads in MiXCR, keeping a single row per CDR3 protein. This repertoire shows 260,000 or so distinct CDR3 sequences, approximately 45% found once; its top ten account for less than 9%. The study's findings and limits: Sharing between patients and controls was observed for twenty-nine CD8+ CDR3 sequences.

The specimen sequenced was sorted CD4+, CD8+, or CD8+CD57+ T cells (not recorded which) from PBMCs. The sequence derives from a human donor with aplastic anemia. The chain recombines TRBV5-1 with TRBJ1-1, with D perhaps TRBD1 (6 bases). CDR3 in DNA: TGCGCCAGCAGCTTAGGGGGGGTACAATCTGAAGCTTTCTTT. Protein sequence: CASSLGGVQSEAFF. Full variable domain (remainder filled in from reference TRBV5-1 and TRBJ1-1): KAGVTQTPRYLIKTRGQQVTLSCSPISGHRSVSWYQQTPGQGLQFLFEYFSETQRNKGNFPGRFSGRQFSNSRSEMNVSTLELGDSALYLCASSLGGVQSEAFFGQGTRLTVV.